The present T cell receptor beta chain was sequenced within a study of post-analysis software for immune sequencing data. Study in general: Recorded disease courses covered relapsing-remitting, secondary progressive and progressive-relapsing multiple sclerosis. Some patients had no subtype annotation. General study findings and limits: Normalized Chao1 diversity in multiple sclerosis patients fell significantly below that of controls. The five TRBV segments detected at higher frequency in patients than in controls included TRBV5-6, TRBV5-1 and TRBV20-1.

Germline V gene lookup returns CDR1 DFQATT and CDR2 SNEGSKA (reference sequence). V lost 0 bases and J lost 6, with 2 bases in between. The CDR3 is made up of 10 amino acids. cDNA libraries of TCR beta carried unique molecular identifiers. With roughly 0.95 to 11 million T cells as the source, 400,000 to 550,000 cDNA molecules resulted. TCRdb passed the PCR reads through MiXCR, listing each CDR3 protein once. Of roughly 600,000 distinct CDR3 sequences listed, 40% to 50% are singletons. Worth noting for this clonotype: The antigen remains unidentified.

The chain is built from TRBV20-1 and TRBJ1-1; D unresolved. Source material: blood. The origin of this receptor is a girl aged 10 to 17 with multiple sclerosis. Here the CDR3 reads CSARDSEAFF. The DNA for the CDR3 is TGCAGTGCTAGAGACTCTGAAGCTTTCTTT.